The text below deals with one T cell receptor (beta chain). Its cognate antigen is unknown. The sample originates from a study of siplizumab effects on memory and regulatory T cells. Study-wide results and limits: Solely a minor proportion of alloreactive clones could be assigned to unstimulated subsets.

The length of the CDR3 is 12 residues. Trimming left V 3 bases short and J 7 bases short, with 9 bases between. The germline gives CDR1 SGHAT, CDR2 FQNNGV. The protocol was immunoSEQ multiplex PCR, while the TCRdb copy is restricted to in-frame clones and leaves out a portion. The data contain more than 95,000 clones, over 90% of them seen just once; the ten biggest clones take up approximately 0.67%. The rearrangement uses TRBV11-2 and TRBJ1-2; D is unclear. Sample: Tregs sorted from blood. The clonotype was recovered from a human donor in good health. This CDR3 reads CASSFGRTGYTF. DNA of the CDR3: TGTGCCAGCAGCTTTGGTAGGACTGGCTACACCTTC. Full variable domain (rest looked up from reference TRBV11-2 and TRBJ1-2): EAGVAQSPRYKIIEKRQSVAFWCNPISGHATLYWYQQILGQGPKLLIQFQNNGVVDDSQLPKDRFSAERLKGVDSTLKIQPAKLEDSAVYLCASSFGRTGYTFGSGTRLTVV.